A single sample gave rise to the 20 T cell receptor beta chains below, sequenced in a study of CD8 T cells in Susac syndrome (dated 2019 in TCRdb). The method behind the library was the immunoSEQ multiplex PCR assay. RNA was extracted using the RNeasy kit, and about 0.5 to 1 ug of the RNA was reverse transcribed with random hexamers. TCRdb passed the public sequencing reads through fastp at Q25 and MiXCR, retaining productive beta sequences. One record per CDR3 amino acid sequence lists the most common genes and DNA. The sample profile shows 100,000 to 150,000 distinct CDR3 sequences; 90% to 95% of them were found once. Clones ranked in the top ten supply approximately 0.12% of the sample. Material for sequencing was CD4+ T cells from PBMCs. These receptors all stem from a human donor in good health.

This chain joins TRBV15 and TRBJ1-5; D is ambiguous. This CDR3 spans 17 amino acids. V was cut by 0 bases and J by 2 bases, with 14 bases left in between. Per the germline V gene, CDR1 is LNHNV and CDR2 is YYDKDF (reference sequence). CDR3 nucleotide sequence: TGTGCCACCAGCAGAGATGGGGAAGGGTTTGGCAATCAGCCCCAGCATTTT. Protein sequence: CATSRDGEGFGNQPQHF.

The V and J genes are TRBV12-3 or TRBV12-4 and TRBJ2-1; 14 bases match TRBD2. Trimming cost V 5 bases and J 8 bases; bases outside gene matches: 8. This CDR3 is built from 16 residues. This CDR3 reads CASSPTTSGRADEQFF. The CDR3, as DNA: TGTGCCAGCAGTCCTACGACTAGCGGGAGGGCCGATGAGCAGTTCTTC.

The J gene is TRBJ2-5, the V gene TRBV29-1; a possible D gene is TRBD1 (7 bases). This CDR3 has 11 amino acids. CDR1 and CDR2 (germline): SQVTM, ANQGSEA. V was cut by 7 bases and J by 4 bases, with 10 bases left in between. The CDR3 region is CSAGGPETQYF. CDR3 bases: TGCAGCGCAGGGGGGCCAGAGACCCAGTACTTC. Full variable domain (missing parts from reference TRBV29-1 and TRBJ2-5): SAVISQKPSRDICQRGTSLTIQCQVDSQVTMMFWYRQQPGQSLTLIATANQGSEATYESGFVIDKFPISRPNLTFSTLTVSNMSPEDSSIYLCSAGGPETQYFGPGTRLLVL.

The CDR3 DNA is TGTGCCAGCAGCGTACTAGCGGGGTTAGACACCGGGGAGCTGTTTTTT. As protein: CASSVLAGLDTGELFF. The chain joins TRBV11-2 to TRBJ2-2, with 10 bases lining up with TRBD2. This CDR3 spans 16 amino acids. Germline values: CDR1 SGHAT, CDR2 FQNNGV. Trimming took 5 bases from V and 3 from J; bases not matched to a gene: 6.

The chain uses TRBV5-5 and TRBJ1-2; 7 positions agree with TRBD1. This CDR3 contains 14 residues. CDR1 and CDR2 (germline): SGHKS, YYEKEE (reference sequence). The ends lost 4 bases at V and 8 bases at J; junction bases unmatched: 11. CDR3 amino acids: CASSPLGGAQGYTF. CDR3 in DNA: TGTGCCAGCAGCCCATTAGGGGGCGCGCAGGGCTACACCTTC.

The rearrangement uses TRBV5-4 and TRBJ2-5, with D tentatively TRBD2 (5 bases). Per the germline V gene, CDR1 is SGHNT and CDR2 is YYREEE (reference sequence). The germline V and J ends were trimmed by 1 base and 2 bases, with 9 bases remaining between them. This CDR3 comprises 14 residues. The chain's CDR3 is CASSLKAEQETQYF. The CDR3 DNA follows: TGTGCCAGCAGCTTGAAAGCGGAACAAGAGACCCAGTACTTC.

The genes are TRBV7-2 and TRBJ2-7; D unclear. This CDR3 has 15 residues. V shed 3 bases and J shed 0 bases, with 12 bases lying between them. Germline V CDR1 and CDR2: SGHTA, FQGNSA. CDR3 sequence (DNA): TGTGCCAGCAGCTTCCGACTGATATCCTCCTACGAGCAGTACTTC. It encodes CASSFRLISSYEQYF.

The count of this clonotype is one. The chain recombines TRBV4-2 with TRBJ1-3; D call uncertain. The CDR3 spans 15 residues. Trimming cost V 4 bases and J 0 bases, with 10 bases left between them. Looked up from germline, CDR1 is LGHNA and CDR2 is YNFKEQ. The CDR3 region has the DNA TGTGCCAGCAGCCGCTCTCTGATCTCTGGAAACACCATATATTTT. It is translated as CASSRSLISGNTIYF.

V is TRBV7-2 and J is TRBJ2-7; no clear D gene. The CDR3 is made up of 12 amino acids. V dropped 6 bases and J dropped 3 bases, with 9 bases sitting between them. Germline CDR1 SGHTA, CDR2 FQGNSA. CDR3 in amino acids: CASSYSYYEQYF. DNA of the CDR3: TGTGCCAGCAGTTACAGTTACTACGAGCAGTACTTC.

The V and J genes are TRBV3-1 and TRBJ2-7, with 7 bases matching TRBD2. The germline gives CDR1 LGHDT, CDR2 YNNKEL (reference sequence). The CDR3 covers 15 residues. Trimming cost V 4 bases and J 0 bases; bases outside gene matches: 6. The CDR3 loop reads CASSRVASGSYEQYF. The CDR3 bases are TGTGCCAGCAGCCGGGTTGCTAGCGGCTCCTACGAGCAGTACTTC.

This chain joins TRBV20-1 and TRBJ2-5, with D perhaps TRBD1 or TRBD2 (5 bases each). The germline CDR1 and CDR2 sequences are DFQATT and SNEGSKA (reference sequence). This CDR3 is 13 amino acids long. Trimming left V 5 bases short and J 0 bases short, with 10 bases between. The CDR3 loop is CSAAGTHQETQYF. The CDR3 coding sequence is TGCAGTGCTGCCGGGACGCACCAAGAGACCCAGTACTTC.

This clonotype was seen a handful of times. The DNA for the CDR3 is TGTGCCAGCAGGAAGACTGGGCGGGGGGAGACCCAGTACTTC. Translating it yields CASRKTGRGETQYF. The chain combines TRBV6-1 with TRBJ2-5; TRBD2 matches 7 bases. V shed 6 bases and J 5 bases; nucleotides not matched to a gene: 9. Germline V lookup: CDR1 MNHNS, CDR2 SASEGT. CDR3 length: 14 amino acids.

This rearrangement joins TRBV4-2 to TRBJ1-2; D is uncertain. The CDR3 spans 12 residues. Trimming took 2 bases from V and 4 from J, leaving 5 bases between them. Germline-derived CDR1 and CDR2 are LGHNA and YNFKEQ. The CDR3: CASSQYSYGYTF. CDR3 bases: TGTGCCAGCAGCCAATACAGCTATGGCTACACCTTC.

The rearrangement joins TRBV4-2 to TRBJ2-7; 9 positions agree with TRBD1. V trimming: 0 bases; J trimming: 5 bases; junction bases outside the gene matches: 2. Germline V CDR1 and CDR2: LGHNA, YNFKEQ. The CDR3 contains 14 residues. For the CDR3, the DNA is TGTGCCAGCAGCCAAGATCGGGACAGGGACGAGCAGTACTTC. Protein product: CASSQDRDRDEQYF.

This rearrangement joins TRBV20-1 to TRBJ2-4; either TRBD1 or TRBD2 may supply D (5 bases each). Germline values: CDR1 DFQATT, CDR2 SNEGSKA (reference sequence). The V and J ends lost 1 base and 0 bases respectively, with 13 bases between them. This CDR3 contains 16 residues. CDR3 bases: TGCAGTGCTAGAGTACCCGGGGACCTAGCCAAAAACATTCAGTACTTC. Amino acid sequence: CSARVPGDLAKNIQYF.

The V gene is TRBV28, the J gene TRBJ2-3; 13 bases are a match to TRBD2. J was trimmed by 5 bases and V by 6 bases; bases with no gene match: 5. The CDR3 spans 15 residues. The germline V gene has CDR1 MDHEN and CDR2 SYDVKM. The CDR3 spells CASSTSGRGVDTQYF. The DNA for the CDR3 is TGTGCCAGCAGCACTAGCGGGAGGGGAGTAGATACGCAGTATTTT.

The V gene is TRBV7-2, the J gene TRBJ2-7, with 9 bases aligning to TRBD2. From germline, CDR1 is SGHTA and CDR2 FQGNSA. This CDR3 comprises 15 residues. V was pared by 0 bases and J by 5 bases, with 5 bases of the junction left unmatched. The CDR3 coding sequence is TGTGCCAGCAGCTTAGCTAGCGGGAGTCACAACGAGCAGTACTTC. It codes for CASSLASGSHNEQYF.

The chain links TRBV29-1 to TRBJ1-5; the D gene is possibly TRBD1 (6 bases). Germline CDR1 and CDR2: SQVTM and ANQGSEA. The CDR3 covers 13 residues. V lost 4 bases, J lost 3 bases, and 10 bases lay in between. The chain's CDR3 is CSVGTATNQPQHF. CDR3 nucleotides: TGCAGCGTTGGGACAGCTACCAATCAGCCCCAGCATTTT.

The chain joins TRBV3-1 to TRBJ2-2; D is uncertain. The germline V and J ends were trimmed by 4 bases and 0 bases, with 15 bases remaining between them. Germline lookup yields CDR1 LGHDT and CDR2 YNNKEL (reference sequence). The length of the CDR3 is 17 residues. The CDR3, as DNA: TGTGCCAGCAGCCTCCACACCACGTTCGCGAACACCGGGGAGCTGTTTTTT. Protein product: CASSLHTTFANTGELFF.

The chain joins TRBV11-2 to TRBJ2-1; 8 bases agree with TRBD2. CDR1 and CDR2 from the germline V gene are SGHAT and FQNNGV. This CDR3 comprises 17 residues. The V and J ends lost 3 bases and 4 bases, in that order; junction bases with no gene match: 11. CDR3 sequence reads: CASSFANGRGLYNEQFF. The CDR3 nucleotides read TGTGCCAGCAGCTTCGCTAACGGGAGGGGTTTGTACAATGAGCAGTTCTTC.